This T cell receptor (beta chain) was profiled in a study of post-analysis software for immune sequencing data. As to this clonotype: As yet, its antigen is unknown.

Libraries were made from TCR beta cDNA, and they carried unique molecular identifiers. T cells numbering about 0.85 to 11 million yielded cDNA molecules that totaled about 500,000. TCRdb analysed the PCR reads with MiXCR anew, one entry per CDR3 protein. This sample has hundreds of thousands of distinct CDR3 sequences, with roughly 40% found just once. Germline values: CDR1 SEHNR, CDR2 FQNEAQ (reference sequence). This CDR3 has 13 residues. Findings of the study overall: Higher frequency in patients than in controls was seen for roughly five TRBV segments, with TRBV5-6, TRBV5-1 and TRBV20-1 among them.

The material sequenced was blood. The chain is built from TRBV7-9 and TRBJ2-5; 10 bases agree with TRBD1. The clonotype was recovered from a girl aged 2 to 10 with multiple sclerosis. In DNA form, the CDR3 reads TGTGTCAGTCGGGACAGGGGTGGAGAGACCCAGTACTTC. It translates to CVSRDRGGETQYF.